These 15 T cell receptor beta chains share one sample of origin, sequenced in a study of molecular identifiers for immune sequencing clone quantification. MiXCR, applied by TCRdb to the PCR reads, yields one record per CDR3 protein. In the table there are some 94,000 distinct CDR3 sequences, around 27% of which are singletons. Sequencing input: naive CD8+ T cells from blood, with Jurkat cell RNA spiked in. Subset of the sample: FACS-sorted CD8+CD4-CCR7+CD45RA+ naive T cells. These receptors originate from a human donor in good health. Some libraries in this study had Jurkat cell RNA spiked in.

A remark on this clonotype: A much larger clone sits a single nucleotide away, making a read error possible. The CDR3 sequence is CASSLEGSGSTIYF. CDR3 sequence (DNA): TGCGCCAGCAGCTTGGAAGGATCTGGAAGCACCATATATTTT. The V call is TRBV5-1, the J call TRBJ1-3; D unclear. There are 14 residues in the CDR3. CDR1 and CDR2 from the germline V gene are SGHRS and YFSETQ.

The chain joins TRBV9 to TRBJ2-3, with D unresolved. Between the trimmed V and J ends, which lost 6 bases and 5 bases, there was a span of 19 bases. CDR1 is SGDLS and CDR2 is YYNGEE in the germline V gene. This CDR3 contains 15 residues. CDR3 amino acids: CASNEDTLFIDTQYF. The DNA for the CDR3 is TGTGCCAGCAACGAAGATACCTTATTTATAGATACGCAGTATTTT.

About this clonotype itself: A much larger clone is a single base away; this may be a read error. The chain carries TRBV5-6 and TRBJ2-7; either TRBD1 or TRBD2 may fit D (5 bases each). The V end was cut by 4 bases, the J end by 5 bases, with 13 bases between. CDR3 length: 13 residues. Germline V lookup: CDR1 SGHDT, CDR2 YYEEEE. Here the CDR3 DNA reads TGTGCCAGCAGCCCTGGGGCTAGCAACGAGCAGTACTTC. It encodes CASSPGASNEQYF. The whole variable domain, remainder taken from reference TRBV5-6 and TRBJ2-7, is DAGVTQSPTHLIKTRGQQVTLRCSPKSGHDTVSWYQQALGQGPQFIFQYYEEEERQRGNFPDRFSGHQFPNYSSELNVNALLLGDSALYLCASSPGASNEQYFGPGTRLTVT.

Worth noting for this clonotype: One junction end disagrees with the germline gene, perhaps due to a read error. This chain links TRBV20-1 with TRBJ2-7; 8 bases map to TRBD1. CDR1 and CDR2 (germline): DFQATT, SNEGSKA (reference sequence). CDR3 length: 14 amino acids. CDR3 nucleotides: TGCAGTGATAGAGGACAGGGAGTAGTGTACGAGCAGTACTTC. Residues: CSDRGQGVVYEQYF.

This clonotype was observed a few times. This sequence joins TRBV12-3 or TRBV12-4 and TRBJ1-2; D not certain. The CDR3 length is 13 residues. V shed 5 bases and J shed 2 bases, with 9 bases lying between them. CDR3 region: CASSPGKNYGYTF. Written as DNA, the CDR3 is TGTGCCAGCAGTCCCGGGAAAAACTATGGCTACACCTTC.

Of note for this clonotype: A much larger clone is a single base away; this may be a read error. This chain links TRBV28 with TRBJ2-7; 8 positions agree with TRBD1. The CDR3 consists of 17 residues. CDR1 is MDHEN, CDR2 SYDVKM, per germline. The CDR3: CASSLRAGGSPTLEQNF. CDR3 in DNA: TGTGCCAGCAGTTTAAGGGCAGGGGGCTCCCCAACGCTCGAGCAGAACTTC. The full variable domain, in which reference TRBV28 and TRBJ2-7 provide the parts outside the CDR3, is DVKVTQSSRYLVKRTGEKVFLECVQDMDHENMFWYRQDPGLGLRLIYFSYDVKMKEKGDIPEGYSVSREKKERFSLILESASTNQTSMYLCASSLRAGGSPTLEQNFGPGTRLTVT.

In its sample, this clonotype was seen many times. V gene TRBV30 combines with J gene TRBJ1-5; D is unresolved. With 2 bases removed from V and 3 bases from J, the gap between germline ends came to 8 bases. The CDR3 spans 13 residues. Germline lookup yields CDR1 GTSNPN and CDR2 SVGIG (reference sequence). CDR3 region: CAWSLDINQPQHF. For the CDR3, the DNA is TGTGCCTGGAGTTTAGACATCAATCAGCCCCAGCATTTT.

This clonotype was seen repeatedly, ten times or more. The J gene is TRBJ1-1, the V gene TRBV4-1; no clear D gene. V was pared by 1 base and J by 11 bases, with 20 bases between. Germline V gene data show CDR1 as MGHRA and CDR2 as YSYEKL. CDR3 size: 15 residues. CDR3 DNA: TGCGCCAGCAGCCAAGGACTCAATTCCGTGCGAGGGGCTTTCTTT. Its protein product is CASSQGLNSVRGAFF.

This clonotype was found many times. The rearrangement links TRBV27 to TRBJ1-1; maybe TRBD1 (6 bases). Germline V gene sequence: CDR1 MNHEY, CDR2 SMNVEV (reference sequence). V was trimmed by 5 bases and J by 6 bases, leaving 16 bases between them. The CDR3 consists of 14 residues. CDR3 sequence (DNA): TGTGCCAGCAGTCCGGGACAACTTGGGGCTGAAGCTTTCTTT. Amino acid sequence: CASSPGQLGAEAFF.

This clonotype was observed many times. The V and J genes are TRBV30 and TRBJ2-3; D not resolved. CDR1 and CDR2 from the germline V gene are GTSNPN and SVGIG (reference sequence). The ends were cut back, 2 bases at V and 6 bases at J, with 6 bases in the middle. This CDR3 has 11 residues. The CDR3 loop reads CAWSYWDTQYF. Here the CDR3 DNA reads TGTGCCTGGAGTTATTGGGATACGCAGTATTTT.

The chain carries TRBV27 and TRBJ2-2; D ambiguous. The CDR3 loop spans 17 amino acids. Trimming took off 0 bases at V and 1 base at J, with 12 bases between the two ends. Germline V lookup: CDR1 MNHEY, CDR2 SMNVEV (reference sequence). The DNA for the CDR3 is TGTGCCAGCAGTTTATCGTGGCCGGCAGGGAACACCGGGGAGCTGTTTTTT. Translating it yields CASSLSWPAGNTGELFF.

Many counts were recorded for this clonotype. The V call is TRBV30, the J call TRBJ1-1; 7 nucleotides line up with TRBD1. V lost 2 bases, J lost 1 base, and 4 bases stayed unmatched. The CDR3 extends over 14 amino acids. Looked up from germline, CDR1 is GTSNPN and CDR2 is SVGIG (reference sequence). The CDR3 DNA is TGTGCCTGGAGTTGGACAGGAGCGAACACTGAAGCTTTCTTT. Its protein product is CAWSWTGANTEAFF.

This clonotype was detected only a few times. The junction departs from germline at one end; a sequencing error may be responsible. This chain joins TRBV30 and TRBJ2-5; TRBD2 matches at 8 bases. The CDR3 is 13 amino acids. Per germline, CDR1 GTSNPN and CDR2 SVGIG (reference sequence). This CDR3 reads CVWSITSGETQYF. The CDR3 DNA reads TGTGTCTGGAGTATAACTAGCGGAGAGACCCAGTACTTC.

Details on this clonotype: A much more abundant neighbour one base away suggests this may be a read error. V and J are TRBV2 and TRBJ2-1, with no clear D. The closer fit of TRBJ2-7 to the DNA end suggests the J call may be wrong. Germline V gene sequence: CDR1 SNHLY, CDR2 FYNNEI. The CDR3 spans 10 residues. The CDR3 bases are TGTGCCAGCAGTGGCCTTGAGCAGTACTTC. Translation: CASSGLEQYF.

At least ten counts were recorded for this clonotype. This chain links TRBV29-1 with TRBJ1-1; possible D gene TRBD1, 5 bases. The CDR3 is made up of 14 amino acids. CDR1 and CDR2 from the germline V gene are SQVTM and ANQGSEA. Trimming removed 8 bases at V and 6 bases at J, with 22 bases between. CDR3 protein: CSYASGWGGAEAFF. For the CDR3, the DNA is TGCAGCTACGCCTCCGGGTGGGGGGGAGCTGAAGCTTTCTTT.